Listed below are T cell receptor beta chains from one sample, sequenced in a study of blood T cell repertoires in COVID-19. Generated by immunoSEQ multiplex PCR, the TCRdb table keeps only in-frame clones and is missing some. Here the sample spans 97,000 or so clones, just over 90% being singletons. Sequencing was carried out using peripheral blood. The receptor source for this set is a man aged 60 to 75 with acute or convalescent COVID-19. The CDR3 runs from the conserved cysteine through the conserved F or W. Fields, in order: J gene, D gene, V gene, clone size, CDR3 DNA, CDR3 protein. A D gene is named only where the DNA matches it firmly. For some rows the clone size is stated as once, few or many, or as a class when expanded; others skip it.

J gene: TRBJ1-2; D gene: -; V gene: TRBV5-1; clone size: once; CDR3 DNA: TGCGCCAGCAGCTTGGCGTCAGATCAAGGCTACACCTTC; CDR3 protein: CASSLASDQGYTF
J gene: TRBJ1-2; D gene: -; V gene: TRBV28; clone size: -; CDR3 DNA: TGTGCCAGCAGCCCAGGGAAGGCCTATGGCTACACCTTC; CDR3 protein: CASSPGKAYGYTF
J gene: TRBJ2-2; D gene: -; V gene: TRBV5-1; clone size: -; CDR3 DNA: TGCGCCAGCAGCTTGGAGCTAGACGCCGGGGAGCTGTTTTTT; CDR3 protein: CASSLELDAGELFF
J gene: TRBJ1-4; D gene: -; V gene: TRBV3-1/TRBV3-2; clone size: -; CDR3 DNA: TGTGCCAGCAGCCAAGATTGGCCAGGGGAGTCACGTGAAAAACTGTTTTTT; CDR3 protein: CASSQDWPGESREKLFF
J gene: TRBJ2-5; D gene: -; V gene: TRBV5-1; clone size: -; CDR3 DNA: TGCGCCAGCAGCTCCGGACGGGGACAAGAGACCCAGTACTTC; CDR3 protein: CASSSGRGQETQYF
J gene: TRBJ1-2; D gene: -; V gene: TRBV3-1/TRBV3-2; clone size: -; CDR3 DNA: TGTGCCAGCAGCCTAGGAGACGGCTGGAACTATGGCTACACCTTC; CDR3 protein: CASSLGDGWNYGYTF
J gene: TRBJ2-1; D gene: -; V gene: TRBV7-2; clone size: -; CDR3 DNA: TGTGCCAGCAGCTTCTCGAGGAGCTCCTACAATGAGCAGTTCTTC; CDR3 protein: CASSFSRSSYNEQFF
J gene: TRBJ1-2; D gene: -; V gene: TRBV6-1; clone size: -; CDR3 DNA: TGTGCCAGCAGTGAAGGGGGAGGGGGACGGAGCTATGGCTACACCTTC; CDR3 protein: CASSEGGGGRSYGYTF
J gene: TRBJ2-1; D gene: -; V gene: TRBV20-1; clone size: -; CDR3 DNA: TGCAGTATAGCGACTCTCAATGAGCAGTTCTTC; CDR3 protein: CSIATLNEQFF
J gene: TRBJ2-3; D gene: TRBD1; V gene: TRBV28; clone size: -; CDR3 DNA: TGTGCCAGCAGTGACGAGGGACAGACCTTCAGCACAGATACGCAGTATTTT; CDR3 protein: CASSDEGQTFSTDTQYF
J gene: TRBJ1-4; D gene: TRBD1; V gene: TRBV29-1; clone size: -; CDR3 DNA: TGCAGCGCCGCGGGGGACAGGGGAAATGAAAAACTGTTTTTT; CDR3 protein: CSAAGDRGNEKLFF
J gene: TRBJ1-1; D gene: -; V gene: TRBV9; clone size: -; CDR3 DNA: TGTGCCAGCAGCCCCTCGATAGCGAACACTGAAGCTTTCTTT; CDR3 protein: CASSPSIANTEAFF
J gene: TRBJ1-3; D gene: TRBD1; V gene: TRBV18; clone size: -; CDR3 DNA: TGTGCCAGCTCCCCGGACAGGACAAACACCATATATTTT; CDR3 protein: CASSPDRTNTIYF
J gene: TRBJ2-1; D gene: TRBD1; V gene: TRBV2; clone size: -; CDR3 DNA: TGTGCCAGCAGTGACGGGACAGCCTACAATGAGCAGTTCTTC; CDR3 protein: CASSDGTAYNEQFF
J gene: TRBJ1-1; D gene: -; V gene: TRBV5-4; clone size: -; CDR3 DNA: TGTGCCAGCAGCTTGGGGAGGGGCCTTTTCCCTGAAGCTTTCTTT; CDR3 protein: CASSLGRGLFPEAFF